The rows below give T cell receptor beta chains drawn from one sample of a study of T cells in Graves' hyperthyroidism and ophthalmopathy. TCRdb recomputed calls from the multiplex PCR reads with MiXCR, one row per CDR3 protein. The data hold fewer than 450,000 distinct CDR3 sequences, with 15% observed a single time. Sequencing was performed on blood. The receptors here all came from an older woman with Graves' ophthalmopathy. CDR3s include the opening cysteine and the closing phenylalanine or tryptophan. Rows may omit the clone size; those that give it use once, few, many or a size class.

>TRBV5-4|TRBJ2-5|.|15
CASSFGWRGRETQYF
>TRBV7-9|TRBJ2-7|.|14
CASSLLAGVNEQYF
>TRBV11-2|TRBJ1-2|many|12
CASSLSNYGYTF
>TRBV20-1|TRBJ1-4|many|16
CSARGRRDRNYEKLFF
>TRBV7-3|TRBJ2-1|many|13
CASSPPYTDEQFF
>TRBV12-3/TRBV12-4|TRBJ1-2|few|12
CASSTSSYGYTF
>TRBV20-1|TRBJ1-5|.|13
CSVGGNHNQPQHF
>TRBV20-1|TRBJ2-4|.|14
CSAGGGGNKNIQYF
>TRBV20-1|TRBJ2-1|many|16
CSAREGSGRDYNEQFF
>TRBV4-1|TRBJ2-3|.|17
CASSQREGTSGIDTQYF
>TRBV24-1|TRBJ2-7|many|16
CATSDLSPGRSYEQYF
>TRBV12-5|TRBJ1-3|few|15
CASGFGERVGNTIYF
>TRBV20-1|TRBJ2-7|many|14
CSATSGRAGYEQYF
>TRBV5-1|TRBJ2-7|few|15
CASSLVGQGGNEQYF
>TRBV7-3|TRBJ2-3|few|15
CASSLTGEIKDTQYF
>TRBV28|TRBJ2-5|.|16
CASRPGLAGGVETQYF